This T cell receptor (beta chain) was retrieved from a study of CD4 T cell repertoires in COVID-19. Notes on this clone: Antigen unknown.

Findings and caveats of the study: Suggested intraclonal diversification: top SARS-CoV-2-reactive clonotypes appeared in two or three memory subsets. Between about 6 and 28% of SARS-CoV-2 clonotypes also appeared in SARS-CoV and/or HKU1 spike cultures.

The repertoire was sequenced with immunoSEQ multiplex PCR; TCRdb's copy has only in-frame clones and lacks some. This table has over 75,000 clones, roughly four fifths appearing once. The CDR3 has 18 amino acids. Looked up from germline, CDR1 is ENHRY and CDR2 is SYGVKD. The V and J ends lost 0 bases and 4 bases respectively, with 22 bases between them. Donors had recovered from mild-to-severe COVID-19. Sequencing was done directly on freshly isolated, uncultured memory T cells. Sample: CD4+ T cells from peripheral blood, taken after recovery from COVID-19. This sequence originates from a human donor who had COVID-19. This chain connects TRBV10-3 to TRBJ2-7, with D maybe TRBD2 (7 bases). The CDR3: CAISESVWGGRERYEQYF. As DNA, the CDR3 is TGTGCCATCAGTGAGTCCGTTTGGGGGGGGCGGGAGCGGTACGAGCAGTACTTC.